The text below deals with one T cell receptor beta chain. V was pared by 2 bases and J by 5 bases, with 10 bases between. Germline V CDR1 and CDR2: KGHSH, LQKENI. The CDR3 totals 13 residues. Data came from immunoSEQ multiplex PCR; TCRdb stores just in-frame clones and leaves some out. The top ten hold roughly 1.5% of the sample, which has over a million clones, 65% to 75% seen once. The data originate from a study of shared clonotypes between healthy human individuals. This rearrangement joins TRBV18 to TRBJ2-7, with D tentatively TRBD2 (6 bases). This TCR derives from a man between 18 and 29 years old in good health. What was sequenced was memory CD4+ T cells sorted from blood. Subset given: CD45RA-negative fraction. CDR3 amino acids: CASSPTAGNEQYF. The CDR3 bases are TGTGCCAGCTCACCAACGGCGGGGAACGAGCAGTACTTC.